This is a list of T cell receptor beta chains from one sample in a study of blood T cell repertoires in COVID-19. Here immunoSEQ multiplex PCR was the method, and the copy in TCRdb shows in-frame clones only, minus some. Of fewer than 250,000 clones listed, around 83% were seen once; the top ten hold 8.2%. The sequenced material came from peripheral blood. Receptors originate from a woman between 50 and 59 years old with acute or convalescent COVID-19. The CDR3 runs from the conserved cysteine through the conserved F or W. D genes are given only for firm matches. Clone sizes are given selectively: once, few, many, or a class where the clone is expanded.

j_call,clone_size,d_call,v_call,cdr3_nt,cdr3_aa
TRBJ2-7,-,TRBD2,TRBV5-1,TGCGCCAGCAGCGAGCCCGGGACTACCTCCTACGAGCAGTACTTC,CASSEPGTTSYEQYF
TRBJ2-2,once,-,TRBV18,TGTGCCAGCTCAGCTACGACAGGCCCCAAGAACACCGGGGAGCTGTTTTTT,CASSATTGPKNTGELFF
TRBJ1-5,-,TRBD1,TRBV5-3,TGTGCCAGAAGTAGGGACAGGTTAAGAAATCAGCCCCAGCATTTT,CARSRDRLRNQPQHF
TRBJ2-3,few,TRBD2,TRBV30,TGTGCCTCCCAAGCGGGAGGGCCAACAGATACGCAGTATTTT,CASQAGGPTDTQYF
TRBJ1-4,few,-,TRBV28,TGTGCCAGCAGTTTCGGAGGGACTAATGAAAAACTGTTTTTT,CASSFGGTNEKLFF
TRBJ1-6,-,-,TRBV6-5,TGTGCCAGCAGTTATTATGATTCACCCCTCCACTTT,CASSYYDSPLHF
TRBJ2-3,-,-,TRBV9,TGTGCCAGCAGCGTAGGGCTTACTAGCTCAGATACGCAGTATTTT,CASSVGLTSSDTQYF
TRBJ1-6,-,TRBD1,TRBV5-1,TGCGCCAGCAGGACCGGACAGGGAGGTTCACCCCTCCACTTT,CASRTGQGGSPLHF
TRBJ2-3,-,TRBD2,TRBV3-1/TRBV3-2,TGTGCCAGCAGCCAAGATCGACGGGAGGGGGGCACAGATACGCAGTATTTT,CASSQDRREGGTDTQYF
TRBJ2-2,-,TRBD2,TRBV13,TGTGCCAGCAGCTCACCAAGGAGTGGCGGGAGTAGGAACGGGGAGCTGTTTTTT,CASSSPRSGGSRNGELFF